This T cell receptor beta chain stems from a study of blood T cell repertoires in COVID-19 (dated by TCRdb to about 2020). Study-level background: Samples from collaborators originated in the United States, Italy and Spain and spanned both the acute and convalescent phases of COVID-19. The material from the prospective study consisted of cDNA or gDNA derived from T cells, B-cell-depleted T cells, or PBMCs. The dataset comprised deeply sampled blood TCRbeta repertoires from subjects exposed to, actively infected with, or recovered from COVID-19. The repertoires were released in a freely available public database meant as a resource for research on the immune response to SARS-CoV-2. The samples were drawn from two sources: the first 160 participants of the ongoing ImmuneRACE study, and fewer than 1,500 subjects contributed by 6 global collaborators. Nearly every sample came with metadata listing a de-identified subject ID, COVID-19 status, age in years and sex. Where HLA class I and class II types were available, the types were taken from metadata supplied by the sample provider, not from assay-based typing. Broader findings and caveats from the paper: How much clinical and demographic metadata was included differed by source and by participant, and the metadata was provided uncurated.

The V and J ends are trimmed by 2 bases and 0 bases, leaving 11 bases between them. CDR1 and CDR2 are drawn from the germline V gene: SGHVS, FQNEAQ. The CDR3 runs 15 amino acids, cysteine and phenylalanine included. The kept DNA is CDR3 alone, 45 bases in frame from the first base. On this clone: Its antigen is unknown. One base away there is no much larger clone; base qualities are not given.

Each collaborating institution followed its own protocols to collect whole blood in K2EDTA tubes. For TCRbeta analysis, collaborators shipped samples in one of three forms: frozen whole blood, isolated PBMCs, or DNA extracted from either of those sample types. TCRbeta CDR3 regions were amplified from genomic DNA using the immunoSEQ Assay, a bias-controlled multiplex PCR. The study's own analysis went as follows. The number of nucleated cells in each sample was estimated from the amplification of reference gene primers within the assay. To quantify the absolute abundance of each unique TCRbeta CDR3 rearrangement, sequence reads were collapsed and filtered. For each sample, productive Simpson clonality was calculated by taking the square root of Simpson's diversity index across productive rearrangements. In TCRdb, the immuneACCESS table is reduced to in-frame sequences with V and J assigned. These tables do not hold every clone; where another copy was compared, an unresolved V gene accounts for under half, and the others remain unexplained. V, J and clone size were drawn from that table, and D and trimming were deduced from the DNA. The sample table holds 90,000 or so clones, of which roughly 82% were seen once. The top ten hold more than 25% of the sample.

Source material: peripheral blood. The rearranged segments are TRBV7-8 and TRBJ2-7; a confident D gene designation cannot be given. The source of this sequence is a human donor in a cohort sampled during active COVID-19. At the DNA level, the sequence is TGTGCCAGCAGCTTACTTGATGGCACCTCCTACGAGCAGTACTTC. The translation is CASSLLDGTSYEQYF.